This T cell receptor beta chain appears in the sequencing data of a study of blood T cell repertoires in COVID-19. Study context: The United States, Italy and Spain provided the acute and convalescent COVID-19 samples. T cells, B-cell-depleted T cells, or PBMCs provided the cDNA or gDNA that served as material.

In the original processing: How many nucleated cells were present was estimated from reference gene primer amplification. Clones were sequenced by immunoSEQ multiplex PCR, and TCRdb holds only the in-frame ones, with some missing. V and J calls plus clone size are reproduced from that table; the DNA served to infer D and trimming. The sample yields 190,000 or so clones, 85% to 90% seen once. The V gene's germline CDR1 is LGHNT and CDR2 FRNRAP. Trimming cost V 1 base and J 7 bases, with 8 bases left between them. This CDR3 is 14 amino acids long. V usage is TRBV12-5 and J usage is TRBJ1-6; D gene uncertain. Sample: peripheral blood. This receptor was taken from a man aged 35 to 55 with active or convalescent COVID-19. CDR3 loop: CASGLDSLNSPLHF. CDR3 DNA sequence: TGTGCTAGTGGTTTGGACAGCCTCAATTCACCCCTCCACTTT.